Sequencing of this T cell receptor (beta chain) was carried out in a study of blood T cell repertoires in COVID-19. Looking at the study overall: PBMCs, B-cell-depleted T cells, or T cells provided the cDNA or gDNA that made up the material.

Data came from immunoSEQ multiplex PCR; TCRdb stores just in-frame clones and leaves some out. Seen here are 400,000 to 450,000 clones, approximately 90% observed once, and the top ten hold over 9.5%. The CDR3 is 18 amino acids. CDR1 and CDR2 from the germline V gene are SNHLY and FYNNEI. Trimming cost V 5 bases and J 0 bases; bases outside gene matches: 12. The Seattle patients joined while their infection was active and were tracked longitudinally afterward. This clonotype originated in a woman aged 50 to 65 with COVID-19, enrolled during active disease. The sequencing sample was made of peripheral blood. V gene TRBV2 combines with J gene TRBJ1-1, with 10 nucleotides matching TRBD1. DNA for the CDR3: TGTGCCAGCAGTTCGACAGGGGGCGAAAAGCGCATGAACACTGAAGCTTTCTTT. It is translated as CASSSTGGEKRMNTEAFF. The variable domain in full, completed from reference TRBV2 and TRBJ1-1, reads EPEVTQTPSHQVTQMGQEVILRCVPISNHLYFYWYRQILGQKVEFLVSFYNNEISEKSEIFDDQFSVERPDGSNFTLKIRSTKLEDSAMYFCASSSTGGEKRMNTEAFFGQGTRLTVV.